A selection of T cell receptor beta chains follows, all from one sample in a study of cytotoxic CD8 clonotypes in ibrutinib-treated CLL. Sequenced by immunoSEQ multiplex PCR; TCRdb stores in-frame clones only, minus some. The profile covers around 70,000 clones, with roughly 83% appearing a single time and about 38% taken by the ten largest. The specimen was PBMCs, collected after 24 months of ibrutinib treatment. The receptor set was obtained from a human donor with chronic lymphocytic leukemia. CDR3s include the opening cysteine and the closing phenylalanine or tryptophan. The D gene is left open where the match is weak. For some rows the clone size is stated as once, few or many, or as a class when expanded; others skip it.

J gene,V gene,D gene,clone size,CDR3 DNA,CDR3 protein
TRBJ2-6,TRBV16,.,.,TGTGCCAGCAGCCAATTGTCAGGAACAGGGGCCAACGTCCTGACTTTC,CASSQLSGTGANVLTF
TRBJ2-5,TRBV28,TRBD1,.,TGTGCCAGCGGCAATCCGGCAGGGGGCCAAAGAGAGACCCAGTACTTC,CASGNPAGGQRETQYF
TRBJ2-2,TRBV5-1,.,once,TGCGCCAGCATGGCGGGGAGGTTGGCAAACACCGGGGAGCTGTTTTTT,CASMAGRLANTGELFF
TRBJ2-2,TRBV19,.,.,TGTGCCAGTAGTATAGTCTGGGGGGCCACCGGGGAGCTGTTTTTT,CASSIVWGATGELFF
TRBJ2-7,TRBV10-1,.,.,TGCGCCACCACGTCCCGGCAGAGGCGATACGAGCAGTACTTC,CATTSRQRRYEQYF
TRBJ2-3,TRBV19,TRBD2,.,TGTGCCAGTAGCGGGGGGGAAGCGGGAAGTGCGCAGTATTTT,CASSGGEAGSAQYF
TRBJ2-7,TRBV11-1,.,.,TGTGCCAGCAGCTTCGGGACAGGCGGCCGACTAGCCCGCGTTTACGAGCAGTACTTC,CASSFGTGGRLARVYEQYF
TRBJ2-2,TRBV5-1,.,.,TGCGCCAGCAGCCCAAACACCGGGGAGCTGTTTTTT,CASSPNTGELFF
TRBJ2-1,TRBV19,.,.,TGTGCCAGTAGTCACGGGGCGCTCGATGAGCAGTTCTTC,CASSHGALDEQFF
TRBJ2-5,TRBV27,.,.,TGTGCCAGCGGGTTAAATCGAGAGACCCAGTACTTC,CASGLNRETQYF
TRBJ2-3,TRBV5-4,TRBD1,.,TGTGCCAGCAGCTTCAGGGGGTTGGATACGCAGTATTTT,CASSFRGLDTQYF
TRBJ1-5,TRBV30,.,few,TGTGCCTGGAGTGTGTCAGCATACCAGCCCCAGCATTTT,CAWSVSAYQPQHF
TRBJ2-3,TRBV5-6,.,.,TGTGCCAGCAGCTTAAATAGTGGCACAGATACGCAGTATTTT,CASSLNSGTDTQYF
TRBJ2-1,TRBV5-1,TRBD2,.,TGCGCCAGCAGCTTGGCGAGCGGGAGGGCCGTCGATGAGCAGTTCTTC,CASSLASGRAVDEQFF
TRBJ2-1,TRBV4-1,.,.,TGCGCCAGCAGCCAAGTGGGGGGCACTGAGCAGTTCTTC,CASSQVGGTEQFF
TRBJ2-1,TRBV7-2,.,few,TGTGCCAGCAGCTTAGGAGAAAACAATGAGCAGTTCTTC,CASSLGENNEQFF
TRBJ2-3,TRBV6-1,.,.,TGTGCCAGCTCCTCCTCCGGGAGTGTCACAGATACGCAGTATTTT,CASSSSGSVTDTQYF
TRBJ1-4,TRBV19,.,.,TGTGCCAGTAGTATCCTCGGACCCACTAATGAAAAACTGTTTTTT,CASSILGPTNEKLFF
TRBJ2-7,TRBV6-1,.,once,TGTGCCAGCAGTGAAGATGAGGGCCACTCCTACGAGCAGTACTTC,CASSEDEGHSYEQYF
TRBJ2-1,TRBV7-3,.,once,TGTGCCAGCAGCCCGCGGGCGAATATGGATGAGCAGTTCTTC,CASSPRANMDEQFF
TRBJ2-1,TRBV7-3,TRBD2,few,TGTGCCAGCAGCCCAGCCGGGACTACCTCCTACAATGAGCAGTTCTTC,CASSPAGTTSYNEQFF
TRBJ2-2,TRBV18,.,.,TGTGCCAGCTCACCCAAACCTTACACCGGGGAGCTGTTTTTT,CASSPKPYTGELFF
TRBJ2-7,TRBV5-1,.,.,TGCGCCAGCAGCTTGGCCTCGACGGTACGCTACGAGCAGTACTTC,CASSLASTVRYEQYF
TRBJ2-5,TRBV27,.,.,TGTGCCAGCAGTTTCCGCCGTCAAGAGACCCAGTACTTC,CASSFRRQETQYF
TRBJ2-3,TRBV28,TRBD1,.,TGTGCCAGCAGTTTAGGGGACAGGTGGAATACGCAGTATTTT,CASSLGDRWNTQYF
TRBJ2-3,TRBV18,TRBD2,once,TGTGCCAGCTCACCACTAGCGGGAGGCACAGATACGCAGTATTTT,CASSPLAGGTDTQYF
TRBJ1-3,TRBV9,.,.,TGTGCCAGCAGCGTAGGAGGGGACGGAAACACCATATATTTT,CASSVGGDGNTIYF
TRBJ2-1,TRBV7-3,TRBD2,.,TGTGCCAGCAGTTTTAGCGGGTCTAATGAGCAGTTCTTC,CASSFSGSNEQFF
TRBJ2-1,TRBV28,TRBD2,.,TGTGCCAGCAGTTTATTCCAGCGGGAGCCCCTTCCCGGGGGGTCGAGCTCCTACAATGAGCAGTTCTTC,CASSLFQREPLPGGSSSYNEQFF
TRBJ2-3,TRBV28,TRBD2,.,TGTGCCAGCAGTACTAGCGGGAGTATTTTTGGTGACACAGATACGCAGTATTTT,CASSTSGSIFGDTDTQYF
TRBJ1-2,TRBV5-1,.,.,TGCGCCAGCAGCGATAGACCGGATGGTTGGGGGGGCTACACCTTC,CASSDRPDGWGGYTF
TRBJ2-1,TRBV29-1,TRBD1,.,TGCAGCGTTGTTGGGACAGGGGGCTCTTACAATGAGCAGTTCTTC,CSVVGTGGSYNEQFF
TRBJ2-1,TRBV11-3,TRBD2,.,TGTGCCAGCAGCTTAGGGGGGGGACCGTACAATGAGCAGTTCTTC,CASSLGGGPYNEQFF
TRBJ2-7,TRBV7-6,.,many,TGTGCCAGCAGCTTCGCAGGAAATTCCCACGAGCAGTACTTC,CASSFAGNSHEQYF
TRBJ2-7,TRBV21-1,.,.,TGTGCCAGCAGCAAGGAAGCAGGGACCTCAACCTACGAGCAGTACTTC,CASSKEAGTSTYEQYF
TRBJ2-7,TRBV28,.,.,TGTGCCAGCAGTTTATGGGTCAGCCCCTACGAGCAGTACTTC,CASSLWVSPYEQYF
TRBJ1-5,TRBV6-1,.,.,TGTGCCAGCAGTGAAGGCTGGGGGTTGAGCAATCAGCCCCAGCATTTT,CASSEGWGLSNQPQHF
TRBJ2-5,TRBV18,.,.,TGTGCCAGCTCCCCAATAGGGGGTGTAGGAGAGACCCAGTACTTC,CASSPIGGVGETQYF
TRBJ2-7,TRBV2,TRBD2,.,TGTGCCAGCAGGGGGACTAGCGGGACCCTCGAGCAGTACTTC,CASRGTSGTLEQYF
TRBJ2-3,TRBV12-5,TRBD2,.,TGTGCTAGTGGTTTGGTAAGGGATGGGACTAGCGGGATTGATACGCAGTATTTT,CASGLVRDGTSGIDTQYF
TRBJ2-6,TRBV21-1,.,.,TGTGCCAGCAGCGCAGACAGACACCTCTGGGCCAACGTCCTGACTTTC,CASSADRHLWANVLTF
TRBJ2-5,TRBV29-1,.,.,TGCAGCGTCGAAACGAATTGGGGAGAGACCCAGTACTTC,CSVETNWGETQYF
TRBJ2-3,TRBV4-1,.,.,TGCGCCAGCAGCGGAGGTGGGGGCGGCACAGATACGCAGTATTTT,CASSGGGGGTDTQYF
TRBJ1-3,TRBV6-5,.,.,TGTGCCAGCAGCCCTGGGGGATCTGGAAACACCATATATTTT,CASSPGGSGNTIYF
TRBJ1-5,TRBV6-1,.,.,TGTGCCAGCATAGGATACAATCAGCCCCAGCATTTT,CASIGYNQPQHF
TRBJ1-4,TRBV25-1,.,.,TGTGCCAGCAGTGGCTATACAGGGTTCGGTGAAAAACTGTTTTTT,CASSGYTGFGEKLFF
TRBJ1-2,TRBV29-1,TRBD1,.,TGCAGCGTCACCAGGGGGCCCTATGGCTACACCTTC,CSVTRGPYGYTF
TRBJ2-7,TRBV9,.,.,TGTGCCAGCAGCGAGGGGGACACCGGTGAGTACGAGCAGTACTTC,CASSEGDTGEYEQYF
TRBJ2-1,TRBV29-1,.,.,TGCAGCGTTGAAGACCGAGGGGGACGGAGAGAGTTCTTC,CSVEDRGGRREFF